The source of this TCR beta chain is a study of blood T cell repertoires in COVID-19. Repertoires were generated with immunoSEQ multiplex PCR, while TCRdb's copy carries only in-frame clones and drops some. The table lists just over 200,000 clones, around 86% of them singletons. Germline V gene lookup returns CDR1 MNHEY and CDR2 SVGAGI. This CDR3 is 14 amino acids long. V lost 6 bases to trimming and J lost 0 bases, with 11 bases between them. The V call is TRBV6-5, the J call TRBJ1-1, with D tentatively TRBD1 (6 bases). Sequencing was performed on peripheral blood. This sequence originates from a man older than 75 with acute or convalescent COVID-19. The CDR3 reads CASRRGQLNTEAFF. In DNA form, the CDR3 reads TGTGCCAGCAGACGAGGACAGTTGAACACTGAAGCTTTCTTT.